A single sample gave rise to the 32 T cell receptor beta chains below, sequenced in a study of blood T cell repertoires in COVID-19. Sequencing used immunoSEQ multiplex PCR; TCRdb keeps in-frame clones, though not all of them. The sample lists hundreds of thousands of clones; 88% were seen once. The source material was PBMCs or T cells enriched from blood (not recorded which). The receptors were gathered from a woman aged 40 to 50 with acute COVID-19.

The rearrangement joins TRBV3-1 (or the pseudogene TRBV3-2) to TRBJ1-1, with D maybe TRBD1 (6 bases). The germline V gene encodes CDR1 LGHDT and CDR2 YNNKEL (reference sequence). V lost 2 bases and J 0 bases, leaving 10 bases between the germline ends. The CDR3 spans 15 residues. The CDR3 is CASSQPRGLNTEAFF. The CDR3 nucleotides are TGTGCCAGCAGCCAACCCAGGGGCTTGAACACTGAAGCTTTCTTT.

This chain links TRBV24-1 with TRBJ2-1; TRBD1 might be the D (5 bases). The V and J ends lost 0 bases and 7 bases respectively, with 9 bases between them. This CDR3 comprises 14 residues. Per the germline V gene, CDR1 is KGHDR and CDR2 is SFDVKD. The CDR3 loop reads CATSDLWGGNEQFF. CDR3 nucleotide sequence: TGTGCCACCAGTGATTTGTGGGGCGGAAATGAGCAGTTCTTC.

V and J are TRBV6-5 and TRBJ1-3, with D tentatively TRBD1 (5 bases). The CDR3 has 14 residues. Germline V gene data show CDR1 as MNHEY and CDR2 as SVGAGI. V lost 5 bases and J 0 bases, leaving 8 bases between the germline ends. This CDR3 is CASSHRSSGNTIYF. Here the CDR3 DNA reads TGTGCCAGCAGTCACAGGAGCTCTGGAAACACCATATATTTT.

V gene TRBV7-7 combines with J gene TRBJ2-3, with D perhaps matching TRBD1 (6 bases). This CDR3 region has 15 residues. With 1 base removed from V and 6 bases from J, the gap between germline ends came to 14 bases. Germline values: CDR1 SSHAT, CDR2 FNYEAQ (reference sequence). The CDR3 sequence: CASSLGGPGQDTQYF. CDR3 coding DNA: TGTGCCAGCAGCTTAGGGGGACCAGGACAGGATACGCAGTATTTT. Using reference TRBV7-7 and TRBJ2-3 for the parts outside the CDR3, the full variable domain is GAGVSQSPRYKVTKRGQDVTLRCDPISSHATLYWYQQALGQGPEFLTYFNYEAQPDKSGLPSDRFSAERPEGSISTLTIQRTEQRDSAMYRCASSLGGPGQDTQYFGPGTRLTVL.

The V and J genes are TRBV5-8 and TRBJ1-4; D call uncertain. The V gene's germline CDR1 is SGHTS and CDR2 YDEGEE. V lost 7 bases and J lost 7, with 11 bases in between. The CDR3 is 12 residues long. CDR3 region: CASDIIGEKLFF. CDR3 in DNA: TGTGCCAGCGACATAATCGGTGAAAAACTGTTTTTT.

This chain uses TRBV9 with TRBJ1-2, with a possible D match to TRBD1 (6 bases). CDR3 length: 12 amino acids. V dropped 0 bases and J dropped 14 bases, with 14 bases sitting between them. Germline CDR1 and CDR2: SGDLS and YYNGEE. CDR3 loop: CASSVGTGLGTF. DNA of the CDR3: TGTGCCAGCAGCGTAGGCACAGGGCTAGGAACCTTC.

This chain joins TRBV29-1 and TRBJ1-5; 11 positions agree with TRBD1. Trimming removed 4 bases from V and 6 bases from J; junction bases left unmatched: 2. The CDR3 is made up of 13 amino acids. Per the germline V gene, CDR1 is SQVTM and CDR2 is ANQGSEA. DNA for the CDR3: TGCAGCGTTGCCGGGACAGGGGGTCAGCCCCAGCATTTT. Translation gives CSVAGTGGQPQHF.

The gene calls are TRBV30 and TRBJ2-3; possible D gene TRBD2, 6 bases. The CDR3 consists of 15 residues. The V gene's germline CDR1 is GTSNPN and CDR2 SVGIG (reference sequence). V gave up 3 bases and J gave up 6 bases, with 19 bases separating them. Here the CDR3 DNA reads TGTGCCTGGAGCAGAGGGACTTCCGGCGCGGATACGCAGTATTTT. As protein: CAWSRGTSGADTQYF. Variable domain in full (rest from reference TRBV30 and TRBJ2-3): SQTIHQWPATLVQPVGSPLSLECTVEGTSNPNLYWYRQAAGRGLQLLFYSVGIGQISSEVPQNLSASRPQDRQFILSSKKLLLSDSGFYLCAWSRGTSGADTQYFGPGTRLTVL.

V is TRBV15 and J is TRBJ1-2; 8 bases align to TRBD1. Germline values: CDR1 LNHNV, CDR2 YYDKDF (reference sequence). The CDR3 contains 15 residues. The V gene end was trimmed by 5 bases and the J gene end by 3 bases; junction bases not matched to a gene: 8. This chain's CDR3 is CATSGGAGGHYGYTF. DNA for the CDR3: TGTGCCACCAGCGGGGGGGCAGGGGGCCACTATGGCTACACCTTC. Using reference TRBV15 and TRBJ1-2 for the parts outside the CDR3, the full variable domain is DAMVIQNPRYQVTQFGKPVTLSCSQTLNHNVMYWYQQKSSQAPKLLFHYYDKDFNNEADTPDNFQSRRPNTSFCFLDIRSPGLGDTAMYLCATSGGAGGHYGYTFGSGTRLTVV.

The chain combines TRBV24-1 with TRBJ1-2, with unresolved D. There are 14 residues in the CDR3. V was clipped by 6 bases and J by 1 base, with 11 bases between them. Germline V CDR1 and CDR2: KGHDR, SFDVKD. This CDR3 is CATSKQLVNYGYTF. CDR3 nucleotide sequence: TGTGCCACCAGTAAACAGCTTGTTAACTATGGCTACACCTTC.

The rearrangement joins TRBV3-1 (or the pseudogene TRBV3-2) to TRBJ2-4, with D uncertain. The germline V gene has CDR1 LGHDT and CDR2 YNNKEL (reference sequence). The germline V and J ends were trimmed by 1 base and 0 bases, with 4 bases remaining between them. The CDR3 is 14 residues long. Here the CDR3 reads CASSQAGAKNIQYF. CDR3 nucleotides: TGTGCCAGCAGCCAAGCGGGAGCCAAAAACATTCAGTACTTC.

This clone has only one observation. This CDR3 reads CAISKDRGDGYTF. CDR3 DNA sequence: TGTGCCATCTCCAAGGACAGGGGGGATGGCTACACCTTC. This chain joins TRBV10-3 and TRBJ1-2, with TRBD1 matching over 10 bases. The CDR3 runs 13 residues. Unmatched junction bases numbered 6, after V lost 8 bases and J lost 6 bases. Germline V CDR1 and CDR2: ENHRY, SYGVKD.

J is TRBJ1-6 and V is TRBV5-1, with a tentative D call TRBD1 (6 bases). V was cut by 0 bases and J by 6 bases, with 13 bases left in between. The CDR3 runs to 16 residues. The germline V gene encodes CDR1 SGHRS and CDR2 YFSETQ. Written as DNA, the CDR3 is TGCGCCAGCAGCTTGGGGACAGAGACATTTAATTCACCCCTCCACTTT. The encoded protein is CASSLGTETFNSPLHF.

The V gene is TRBV30, the J gene TRBJ2-5; D is perhaps TRBD1 (6 bases). The V end lost 0 bases, the J end lost 5 bases, and 13 bases lay between the germline ends. The CDR3 covers 14 residues. The germline CDR1 and CDR2 sequences are GTSNPN and SVGIG (reference sequence). Here the CDR3 DNA reads TGTGCCTGGAGTGTACGTAGGGGGTACGAGACCCAGTACTTC. It codes for CAWSVRRGYETQYF.

The chain joins TRBV5-1 to TRBJ2-1; 10 nucleotides agree with TRBD1. J was trimmed by 6 bases and V by 6 bases; bases with no gene match: 6. Germline loops: CDR1 SGHRS, CDR2 YFSETQ. CDR3 length: 14 amino acids. Here the CDR3 reads CASKTGTGVNEQFF. CDR3 DNA sequence: TGCGCCAGCAAGACCGGGACAGGGGTCAATGAGCAGTTCTTC. Filled out from reference TRBV5-1 and TRBJ2-1, the complete variable domain reads KAGVTQTPRYLIKTRGQQVTLSCSPISGHRSVSWYQQTPGQGLQFLFEYFSETQRNKGNFPGRFSGRQFSNSRSEMNVSTLELGDSALYLCASKTGTGVNEQFFGPGTRLTVL.

The table lists this clone with a few counts. The chain couples TRBV6-6 to TRBJ1-1; D gene ambiguous. CDR3 length: 11 amino acids. Trimming shortened V by 2 bases and J by 8 bases, and 6 bases separated the two germline ends. The V gene's germline CDR1 is MNHNY and CDR2 SVGAGI (reference sequence). CDR3 in DNA: TGTGCCAGCAGTTACAAATCAGAAGCTTTCTTT. Amino acid sequence: CASSYKSEAFF.

The chain employs TRBV14 and TRBJ1-1, with 9 nucleotides matching TRBD1. The ends lost 1 base at V and 9 bases at J; junction bases unmatched: 9. The germline CDR1 and CDR2 sequences are SGHDN and FVKESK. The length of the CDR3 is 15 residues. Here the CDR3 DNA reads TGTGCCAGCAGCCAAGCCATCGGGACAGGGCTCCAAGCTTTCTTT. Residues: CASSQAIGTGLQAFF. Using reference TRBV14 and TRBJ1-1 for the parts outside the CDR3, the full variable domain is EAGVTQFPSHSVIEKGQTVTLRCDPISGHDNLYWYRRVMGKEIKFLLHFVKESKQDESGMPNNRFLAERTGGTYSTLKVQPAELEDSGVYFCASSQAIGTGLQAFFGQGTRLTVV.

The V gene is TRBV5-1, the J gene TRBJ2-7; 9 bases are a match to TRBD2. CDR1 SGHRS and CDR2 YFSETQ come from the germline V gene. The ends lost 2 bases at V and 4 bases at J; junction bases unmatched: 10. This CDR3 is 16 amino acids long. Here the CDR3 reads CASSFNFVTSGYEQYF. CDR3 DNA sequence: TGCGCCAGCAGCTTTAATTTCGTGACTAGCGGTTACGAGCAGTACTTC.

The genes are TRBV4-1 and TRBJ2-5, with TRBD2 as a possible D gene (6 bases). The CDR3 is 15 amino acids. Germline values: CDR1 MGHRA, CDR2 YSYEKL. Trimming removed 3 bases from V and 5 bases from J, with 16 bases in between. The CDR3 region is CASSQAGLREETQYF. DNA of the CDR3: TGCGCCAGCAGCCAGGCGGGACTTAGAGAGGAGACCCAGTACTTC.

This chain connects TRBV7-9 to TRBJ2-1, with TRBD2 as a possible D gene (5 bases). V was shortened by 4 bases and J by 5 bases, with 15 bases between the two germline ends. CDR1 and CDR2 (germline): SEHNR, FQNEAQ (reference sequence). This CDR3 is built from 15 residues. The CDR3 coding sequence is TGTGCCAGCAGCTCTAGCCCGTTAGCCGACAATGAGCAGTTCTTC. As protein: CASSSSPLADNEQFF.

The chain employs TRBV19 and TRBJ1-5; TRBD1 matches 9 bases. CDR3 length: 15 residues. Germline V gene data show CDR1 as LNHDA and CDR2 as SQIVND (reference sequence). V lost 5 bases and J lost 6; bases outside the gene matches: 8. CDR3 DNA sequence: TGTGCCAGTAGTCTAGGGACAGGGTTTTTTCAGCCCCAGCATTTT. Translated, it gives CASSLGTGFFQPQHF.

The chain links TRBV6-5 to TRBJ2-2, with D perhaps matching TRBD2 (5 bases). V lost 3 bases and J lost 7, with 12 bases in between. CDR3 length equals 14 residues. Germline CDR1 reads MNHEY; CDR2 reads SVGAGI. CDR3 loop: CASSYRLAFGELFF. CDR3 coding DNA: TGTGCCAGCAGTTATAGGCTAGCTTTCGGGGAGCTGTTTTTT.

This chain links TRBV11-3 with TRBJ1-2; 8 bases map to TRBD1. The V gene end was trimmed by 6 bases and the J gene end by 4 bases; junction bases not matched to a gene: 7. The germline V gene has CDR1 SGHNT and CDR2 YENEEA. The CDR3 loop spans 14 amino acids. CDR3 protein: CASSPTGQGYGYTF. The CDR3, as DNA: TGTGCCAGCAGTCCGACCGGACAGGGCTATGGCTACACCTTC.

This chain uses TRBV5-8 with TRBJ1-6; D is ambiguous. CDR1 is SGHTS, CDR2 YDEGEE, per germline. This CDR3 comprises 14 residues. V lost 4 bases and J lost 7, with 12 bases in between. The CDR3 spells CASSLPTENSPLHF. The CDR3 DNA is TGTGCCAGCAGCCTCCCTACCGAGAATTCACCCCTCCACTTT.

The chain combines TRBV19 with TRBJ2-2; unclear D gene. V was trimmed by 3 bases and J by 3 bases, leaving 8 bases between them. This CDR3 is 14 amino acids long. Germline V gene data show CDR1 as LNHDA and CDR2 as SQIVND (reference sequence). CDR3 nucleotide sequence: TGTGCCAGTAGTATCTGGTCAGACACCGGGGAGCTGTTTTTT. Its translation is CASSIWSDTGELFF.

The chain uses TRBV2 and TRBJ1-4; TRBD1 might be the D (5 bases). The CDR3 consists of 15 residues. The V gene lost 6 bases and the J gene lost 7 bases, with 18 bases spanning the gap. Per germline, CDR1 SNHLY and CDR2 FYNNEI. The CDR3 region is CASSGGWGGGEKLFF. CDR3 nucleotides: TGTGCCAGCAGCGGCGGTTGGGGCGGGGGTGAAAAACTGTTTTTT. Full variable domain (outside the CDR3, taken from reference TRBV2 and TRBJ1-4): EPEVTQTPSHQVTQMGQEVILRCVPISNHLYFYWYRQILGQKVEFLVSFYNNEISEKSEIFDDQFSVERPDGSNFTLKIRSTKLEDSAMYFCASSGGWGGGEKLFFGSGTQLSVL.

The V call is TRBV15, the J call TRBJ1-3, with TRBD1 as a possible D gene (6 bases). Trimming took 5 bases from V and 2 from J, leaving 10 bases between them. There are 14 residues in the CDR3. Germline V gene lookup returns CDR1 LNHNV and CDR2 YYDKDF (reference sequence). Here the CDR3 reads CATSAWTAGNTIYF. CDR3 bases: TGTGCCACCAGCGCCTGGACAGCTGGAAACACCATATATTTT.

The rearrangement joins TRBV6-2 or TRBV6-3 to TRBJ2-7; TRBD2 matches at 7 bases. V dropped 4 bases and J dropped 7; count of bases not matched to a gene: 1. Germline CDR1 MNHEY, CDR2 SVGEGT. The CDR3 sequence is 11 residues long. CDR3 in amino acids: CASSSGGEQYF. The CDR3 DNA reads TGTGCCAGCAGTTCCGGGGGGGAGCAGTACTTC.

This chain connects TRBV30 to TRBJ2-2; maybe TRBD1 (6 bases). CDR1 is GTSNPN and CDR2 is SVGIG in the germline V gene (reference sequence). The germline V and J ends were trimmed by 5 bases and 3 bases, with 13 bases remaining between them. The CDR3 contains 14 residues. The CDR3 sequence is CAWGGGRDTGELFF. DNA for the CDR3: TGTGCCTGGGGGGGCGGCAGGGACACCGGGGAGCTGTTTTTT. Complete variable domain (other parts from reference TRBV30 and TRBJ2-2): SQTIHQWPATLVQPVGSPLSLECTVEGTSNPNLYWYRQAAGRGLQLLFYSVGIGQISSEVPQNLSASRPQDRQFILSSKKLLLSDSGFYLCAWGGGRDTGELFFGEGSRLTVL.

The chain joins TRBV12-3 or TRBV12-4 to TRBJ2-5; D possibly corresponds to TRBD2 (6 bases). The V end lost 6 bases, the J end lost 2 bases, and 10 bases lay between the germline ends. The CDR3 loop spans 13 amino acids. The CDR3 reads CASRDYPQETQYF. The CDR3 coding sequence is TGTGCCAGCAGGGACTACCCACAAGAGACCCAGTACTTC.

The chain joins TRBV9 to TRBJ2-1; 11 bases agree with TRBD2. The ends lost 7 bases at V and 5 bases at J; junction bases unmatched: 11. The CDR3 spans 16 residues. Per germline, CDR1 SGDLS and CDR2 YYNGEE. DNA of the CDR3: TGTGCCAGCGGAGGGACTAGCGGAGTCGGCGACAATGAGCAGTTCTTC. This translates into CASGGTSGVGDNEQFF.

The chain is built from TRBV3-1 (or the pseudogene TRBV3-2) and TRBJ1-1; 8 bases map to TRBD1. V was pared by 0 bases and J by 6 bases, with 9 bases of the junction left unmatched. The germline V gene encodes CDR1 LGHDT and CDR2 YNNKEL (reference sequence). The CDR3 has 16 residues. For the CDR3, the DNA is TGTGCCAGCAGCCAAGATAGCGGACAGGGAATCGCTGAAGCTTTCTTT. This codes for CASSQDSGQGIAEAFF.